This T cell receptor beta chain was profiled in a study of blood T cell repertoires in COVID-19. Unmatched junction bases numbered 9, after V lost 5 bases and J lost 5 bases. In germline, CDR1 is GTSNPN, CDR2 SVGIG (reference sequence). The CDR3 covers 15 residues. This table comes from immunoSEQ multiplex PCR, and its TCRdb copy is limited to in-frame clones, with some not included. This sample yields about 320,000 clones, of which roughly 87% are seen a single time; about 8.9% belongs to the top ten. This clone was detected only once. Source material: PBMCs or T cells enriched from blood (not recorded which). This sequence joins TRBV30 and TRBJ2-5, with 12 bases identical to TRBD2. The TCR was taken from a woman under 30 who had recovered from COVID-19. The chain's CDR3 is CAWSSGGALVETQYF. DNA for the CDR3: TGTGCCTGGTCTAGCGGGGGGGCCTTAGTCGAGACCCAGTACTTC.